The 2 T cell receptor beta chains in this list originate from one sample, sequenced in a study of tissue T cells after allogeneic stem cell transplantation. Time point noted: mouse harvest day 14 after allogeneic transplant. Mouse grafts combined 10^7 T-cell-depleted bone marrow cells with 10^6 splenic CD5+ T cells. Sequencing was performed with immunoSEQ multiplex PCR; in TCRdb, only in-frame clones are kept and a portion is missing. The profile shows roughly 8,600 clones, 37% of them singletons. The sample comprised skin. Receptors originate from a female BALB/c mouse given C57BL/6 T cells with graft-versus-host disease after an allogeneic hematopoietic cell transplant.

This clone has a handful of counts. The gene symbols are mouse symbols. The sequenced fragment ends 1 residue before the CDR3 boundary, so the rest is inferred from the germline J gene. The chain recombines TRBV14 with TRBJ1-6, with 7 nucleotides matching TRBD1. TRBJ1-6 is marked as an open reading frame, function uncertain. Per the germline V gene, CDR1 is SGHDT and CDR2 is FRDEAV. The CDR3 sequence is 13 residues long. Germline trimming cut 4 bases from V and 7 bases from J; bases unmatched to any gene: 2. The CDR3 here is CASSRDSNSPLYF. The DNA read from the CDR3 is TGTGCCAGCAGTCGGGACAGCAATTCGCCCCTCTAC.

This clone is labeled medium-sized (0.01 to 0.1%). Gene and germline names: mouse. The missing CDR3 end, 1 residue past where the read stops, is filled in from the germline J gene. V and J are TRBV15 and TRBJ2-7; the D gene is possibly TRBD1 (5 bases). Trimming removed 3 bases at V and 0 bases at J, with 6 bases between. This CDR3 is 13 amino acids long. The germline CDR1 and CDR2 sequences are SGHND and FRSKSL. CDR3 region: CASSLDISYEQYF. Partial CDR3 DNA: TGTGCCAGCAGTTTGGACATCTCCTATGAACAGTAC.